This T cell receptor beta chain was sequenced in a study of CD8+CD57+ T cells in acquired aplastic anemia. Study information: DNA per sorted CD4+ or CD8+ sample ranged about 0.19 to 30 ug, averaging around 3.1 ug. Regarding the study as a whole: Between patients and controls, about 30 CD8+ CDR3 sequences were found in common.

Whoever was chosen for sequencing had shown CD8+CD57+ cell expansion by flow cytometry. The ends were cut back, 5 bases at V and 2 bases at J, with 22 bases in the middle. Germline CDR1 is SGHTA and CDR2 is FQGTGA. The CDR3 length is 17 residues. Genomic DNA acted as the template from which TCR beta VDJ combination and CDR3 sequence profiling were carried out. TCRdb ran MiXCR on the reads and lists one entry per CDR3 protein. The sample carries some 140,000 distinct CDR3 sequences, about 48% recorded once. This clonotype was picked up one time. The antigen remains undetermined. The rearrangement links TRBV7-3 to TRBJ2-7, with D perhaps TRBD2 (6 bases). This clonotype was sampled from a human donor with aplastic anemia. Specimen: sorted CD4+, CD8+, or CD8+CD57+ T cells (not recorded which) from PBMCs. CDR3 bases: TGTGCCAGCAGCCAAGAGGCATCCCGGGACTCCACCTACGAGCAGTACTTC. Its translation is CASSQEASRDSTYEQYF. Full variable domain (missing parts from reference TRBV7-3 and TRBJ2-7): GAGVSQTPSNKVTEKGKYVELRCDPISGHTALYWYRQSLGQGPEFLIYFQGTGAADDSGLPNDRFFAVRPEGSVSTLKIQRTERGDSAVYLCASSQEASRDSTYEQYFGPGTRLTVT.